The clone carrying this TCR beta chain came up a few times. CDR1 is MDHEN and CDR2 is SYDVKM in the germline V gene. CDR3 size: 14 residues. V lost 3 bases to trimming and J lost 5 bases, with 13 bases between them. TCRdb passed the reads through MiXCR, listing each CDR3 protein once. The sample has a few hundred thousand distinct CDR3 sequences, roughly 13% seen once. The sample comes from a study of T cell repertoires in cytomegalovirus infection. Sequenced sample: PBMCs. V and J are TRBV28 and TRBJ1-2, with D maybe TRBD1 (5 bases). This sequence originates from a human donor in good health (CMV status not recorded). Some clones in this sample may be carry-over from other donors' samples. Here the CDR3 DNA reads TGTGCCAGCAGTTTGTCAGGGAGAGGGTATGGCTACACCTTC. It specifies CASSLSGRGYGYTF.